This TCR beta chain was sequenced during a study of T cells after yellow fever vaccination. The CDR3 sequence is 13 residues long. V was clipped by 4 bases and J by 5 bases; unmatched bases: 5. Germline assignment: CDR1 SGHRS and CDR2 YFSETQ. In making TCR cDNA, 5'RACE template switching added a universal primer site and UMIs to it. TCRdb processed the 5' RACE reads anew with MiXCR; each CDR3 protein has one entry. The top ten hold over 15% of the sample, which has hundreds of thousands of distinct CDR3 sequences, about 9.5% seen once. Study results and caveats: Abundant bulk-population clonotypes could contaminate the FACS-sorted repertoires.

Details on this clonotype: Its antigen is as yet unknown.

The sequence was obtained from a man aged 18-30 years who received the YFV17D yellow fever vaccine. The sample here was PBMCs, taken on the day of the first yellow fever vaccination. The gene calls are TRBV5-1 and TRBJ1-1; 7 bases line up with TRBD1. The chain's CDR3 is CASSKGAMTEAFF. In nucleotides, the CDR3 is TGCGCCAGCAGCAAGGGGGCAATGACTGAAGCTTTCTTT.